The subject of this entry is one TCR beta chain. The CDR3 covers 15 residues. The germline V gene encodes CDR1 MNHNY and CDR2 SVGAGI (reference sequence). The ends lost 2 bases at V and 5 bases at J; junction bases unmatched: 4. This sample stems from a study of OX40 agonist ivuxolimab in advanced cancers. Sequencing was performed with immunoSEQ multiplex PCR; in TCRdb, only in-frame clones are kept and a portion is missing. The sample carries fewer than 80,000 clones, more than 60% recorded once. The chain carries TRBV6-6 and TRBJ2-1, with TRBD1 identical over 9 bases. This TCR was sampled from an adult with an advanced solid tumor such as melanoma, head and neck, liver or kidney cancer. This specimen was CD4+ or CD8+ T cells sorted from blood, taken in a trial of the OX40 agonist ivuxolimab. The CDR3 DNA is TGTGCCAGCAGTTACCACCGGACAGGGGACAATGAGCAGTTCTTC. This translates into CASSYHRTGDNEQFF.